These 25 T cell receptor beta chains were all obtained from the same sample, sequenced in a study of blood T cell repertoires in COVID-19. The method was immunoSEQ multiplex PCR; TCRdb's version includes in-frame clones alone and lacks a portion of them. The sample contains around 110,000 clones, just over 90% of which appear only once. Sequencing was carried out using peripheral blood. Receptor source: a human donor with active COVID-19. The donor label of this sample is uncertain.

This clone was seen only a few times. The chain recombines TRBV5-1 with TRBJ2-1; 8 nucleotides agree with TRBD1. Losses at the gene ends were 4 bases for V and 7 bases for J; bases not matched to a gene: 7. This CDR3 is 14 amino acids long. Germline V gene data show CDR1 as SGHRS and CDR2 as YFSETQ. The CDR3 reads CASSTLRGQNEQFF. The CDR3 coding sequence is TGCGCCAGCAGCACTCTCAGGGGGCAGAATGAGCAGTTCTTC.

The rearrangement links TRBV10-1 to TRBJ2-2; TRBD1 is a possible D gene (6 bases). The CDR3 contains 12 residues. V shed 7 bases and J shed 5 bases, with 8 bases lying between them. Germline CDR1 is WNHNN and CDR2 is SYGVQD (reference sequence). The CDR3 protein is CASNRGTGELFF. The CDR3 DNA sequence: TGCGCCAGCAATAGGGGGACCGGGGAGCTGTTTTTT.

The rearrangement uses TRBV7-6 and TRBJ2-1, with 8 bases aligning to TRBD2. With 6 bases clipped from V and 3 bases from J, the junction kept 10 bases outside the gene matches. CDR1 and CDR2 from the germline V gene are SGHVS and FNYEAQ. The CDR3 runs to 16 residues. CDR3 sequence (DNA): TGTGCCAGCAGGGCGCTCGCGGGGGGCAACTACAATGAGCAGTTCTTC. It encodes CASRALAGGNYNEQFF.

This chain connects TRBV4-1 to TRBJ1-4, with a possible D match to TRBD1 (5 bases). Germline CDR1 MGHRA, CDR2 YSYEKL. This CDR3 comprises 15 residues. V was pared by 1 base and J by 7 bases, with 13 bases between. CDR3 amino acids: CASSQVRDSGEKLFF. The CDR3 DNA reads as TGCGCCAGCAGCCAAGTGAGAGACAGTGGTGAAAAACTGTTTTTT.

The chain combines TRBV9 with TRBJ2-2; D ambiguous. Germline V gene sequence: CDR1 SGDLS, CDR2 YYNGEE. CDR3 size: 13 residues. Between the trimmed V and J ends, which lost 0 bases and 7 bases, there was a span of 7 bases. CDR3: CASSVGVLGELFF. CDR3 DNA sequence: TGTGCCAGCAGCGTAGGAGTACTCGGGGAGCTGTTTTTT. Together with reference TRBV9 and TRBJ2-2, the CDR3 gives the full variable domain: DSGVTQTPKHLITATGQRVTLRCSPRSGDLSVYWYQQSLDQGLQFLIQYYNGEERAKGNILERFSAQQFPDLHSELNLSSLELGDSALYFCASSVGVLGELFFGEGSRLTVL.

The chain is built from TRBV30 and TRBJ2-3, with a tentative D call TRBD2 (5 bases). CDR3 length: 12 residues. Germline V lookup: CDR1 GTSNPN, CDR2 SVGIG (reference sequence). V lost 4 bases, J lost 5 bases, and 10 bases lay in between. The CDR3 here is CAWTHRGDTQYF. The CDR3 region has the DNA TGTGCCTGGACCCACCGGGGAGATACGCAGTATTTT.

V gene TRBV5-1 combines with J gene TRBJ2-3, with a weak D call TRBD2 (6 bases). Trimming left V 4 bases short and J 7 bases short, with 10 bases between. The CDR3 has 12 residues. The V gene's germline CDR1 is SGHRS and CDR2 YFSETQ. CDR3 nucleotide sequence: TGCGCCAGCAGCCCGGGGGATTATACGCAGTATTTT. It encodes CASSPGDYTQYF.

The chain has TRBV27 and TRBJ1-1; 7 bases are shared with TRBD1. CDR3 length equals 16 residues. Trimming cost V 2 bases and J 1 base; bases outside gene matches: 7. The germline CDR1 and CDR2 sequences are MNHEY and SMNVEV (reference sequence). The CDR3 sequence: CASSLVAGGGNTEAFF. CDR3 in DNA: TGTGCCAGCAGTTTAGTGGCAGGGGGTGGGAACACTGAAGCTTTCTTT.

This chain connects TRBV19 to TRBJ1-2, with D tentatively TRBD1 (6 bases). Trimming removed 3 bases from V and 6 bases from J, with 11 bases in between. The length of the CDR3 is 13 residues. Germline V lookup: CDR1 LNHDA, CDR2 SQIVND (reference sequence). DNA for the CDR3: TGTGCCAGTAGTATTGGGACATTTAATGGCTACACCTTC. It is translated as CASSIGTFNGYTF.

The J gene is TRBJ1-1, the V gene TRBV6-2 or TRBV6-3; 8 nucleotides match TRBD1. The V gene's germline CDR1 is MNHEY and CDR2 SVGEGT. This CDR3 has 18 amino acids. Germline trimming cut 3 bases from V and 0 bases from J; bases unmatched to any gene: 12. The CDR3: CASSYSPTGGQMNTEAFF. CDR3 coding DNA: TGTGCCAGCAGTTATAGCCCAACAGGGGGGCAAATGAACACTGAAGCTTTCTTT.

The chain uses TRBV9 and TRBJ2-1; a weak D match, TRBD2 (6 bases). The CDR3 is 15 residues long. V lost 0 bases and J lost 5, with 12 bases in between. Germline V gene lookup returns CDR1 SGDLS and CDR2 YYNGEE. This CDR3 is CASSVGGRTNNEQFF. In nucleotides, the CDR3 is TGTGCCAGCAGCGTAGGCGGTAGGACTAACAATGAGCAGTTCTTC.

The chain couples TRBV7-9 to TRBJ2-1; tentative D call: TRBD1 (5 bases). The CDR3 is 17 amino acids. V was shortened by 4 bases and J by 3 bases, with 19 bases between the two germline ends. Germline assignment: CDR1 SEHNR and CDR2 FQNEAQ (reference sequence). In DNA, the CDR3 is TGTGCCAGCAGCTATACGCCAGGGATTTCGGTCTACAATGAGCAGTTCTTC. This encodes CASSYTPGISVYNEQFF.

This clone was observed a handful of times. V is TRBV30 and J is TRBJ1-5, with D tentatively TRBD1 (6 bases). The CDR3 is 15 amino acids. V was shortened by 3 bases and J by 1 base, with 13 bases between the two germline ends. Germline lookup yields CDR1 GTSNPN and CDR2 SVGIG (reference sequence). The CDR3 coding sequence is TGTGCCTGGAGCCAACAGGGCTTGAGCAATCAGCCCCAGCATTTT. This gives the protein CAWSQQGLSNQPQHF.

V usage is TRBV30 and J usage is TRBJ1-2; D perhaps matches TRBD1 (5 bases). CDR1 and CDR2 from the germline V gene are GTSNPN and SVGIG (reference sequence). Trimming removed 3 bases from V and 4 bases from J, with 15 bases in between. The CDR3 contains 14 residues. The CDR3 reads CAWSRQLTGYGYTF. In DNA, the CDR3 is TGTGCCTGGAGCCGACAGCTTACCGGCTATGGCTACACCTTC.

This CDR3 is CAISDVAGGNNEQFF. DNA of the CDR3: TGTGCCATCAGTGATGTAGCGGGGGGGAACAATGAGCAGTTCTTC. The chain recombines TRBV10-3 with TRBJ2-1; TRBD2 matches 11 bases. The CDR3 sequence is 15 residues long. V trimming: 3 bases; J trimming: 5 bases; junction bases outside the gene matches: 3. The germline V gene has CDR1 ENHRY and CDR2 SYGVKD.

The CDR3 loop reads CASSLRSQPQHF. CDR3 in DNA: TGTGCCAGCAGCTTGAGGAGTCAGCCCCAGCATTTT. The chain recombines TRBV5-6 with TRBJ1-5; D not certain. This CDR3 comprises 12 residues. V shed 1 base and J shed 6 bases, with 5 bases lying between them. Germline lookup yields CDR1 SGHDT and CDR2 YYEEEE.

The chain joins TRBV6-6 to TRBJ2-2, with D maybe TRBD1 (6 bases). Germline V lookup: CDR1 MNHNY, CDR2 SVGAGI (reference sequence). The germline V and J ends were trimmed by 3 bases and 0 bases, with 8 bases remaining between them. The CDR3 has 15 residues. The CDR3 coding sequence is TGTGCCAGCAGTTATGGACAGACGAACACCGGGGAGCTGTTTTTT. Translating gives CASSYGQTNTGELFF.

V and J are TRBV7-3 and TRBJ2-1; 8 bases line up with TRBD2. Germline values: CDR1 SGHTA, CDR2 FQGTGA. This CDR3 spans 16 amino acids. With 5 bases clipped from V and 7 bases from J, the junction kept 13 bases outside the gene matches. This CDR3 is CASSPQSARGANEQFF. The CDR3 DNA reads TGTGCCAGCAGCCCACAATCGGCGCGGGGGGCTAATGAGCAGTTCTTC.

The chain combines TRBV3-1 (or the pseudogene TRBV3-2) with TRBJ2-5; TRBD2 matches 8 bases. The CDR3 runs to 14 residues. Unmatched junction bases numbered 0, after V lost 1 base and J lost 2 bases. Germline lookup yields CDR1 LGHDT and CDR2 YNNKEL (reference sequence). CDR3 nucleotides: TGTGCCAGCAGCCAAGCGGGGGGGCAAGAGACCCAGTACTTC. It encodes CASSQAGGQETQYF.

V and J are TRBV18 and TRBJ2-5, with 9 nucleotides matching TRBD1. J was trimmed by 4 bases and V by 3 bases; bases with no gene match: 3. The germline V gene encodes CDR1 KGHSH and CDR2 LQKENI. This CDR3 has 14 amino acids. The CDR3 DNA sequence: TGTGCCAGCTCACCTACGACAGGGGGAGAGACCCAGTACTTC. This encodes CASSPTTGGETQYF.

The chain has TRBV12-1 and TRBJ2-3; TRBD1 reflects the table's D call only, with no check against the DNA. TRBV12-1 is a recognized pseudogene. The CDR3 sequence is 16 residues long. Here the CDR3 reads CASSSWTNVWGDTQYF. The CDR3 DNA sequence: TGTGCCAGCAGCTCCTGGACAAACGTTTGGGGAGATACGCAGTATTTT.

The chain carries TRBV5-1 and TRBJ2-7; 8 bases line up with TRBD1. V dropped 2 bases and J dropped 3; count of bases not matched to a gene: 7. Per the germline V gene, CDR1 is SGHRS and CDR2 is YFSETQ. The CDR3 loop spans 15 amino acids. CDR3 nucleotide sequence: TGCGCCAGCAGCTTCTCCGGGACAGGAATCTACGAGCAGTACTTC. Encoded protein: CASSFSGTGIYEQYF. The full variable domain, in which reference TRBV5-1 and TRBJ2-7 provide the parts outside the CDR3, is KAGVTQTPRYLIKTRGQQVTLSCSPISGHRSVSWYQQTPGQGLQFLFEYFSETQRNKGNFPGRFSGRQFSNSRSEMNVSTLELGDSALYLCASSFSGTGIYEQYFGPGTRLTVT.

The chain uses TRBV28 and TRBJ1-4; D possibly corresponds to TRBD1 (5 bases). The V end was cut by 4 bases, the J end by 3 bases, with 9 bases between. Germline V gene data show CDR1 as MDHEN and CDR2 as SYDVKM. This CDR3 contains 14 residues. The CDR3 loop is CASSSGVANEKLFF. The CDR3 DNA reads TGTGCCAGCAGTTCGGGGGTGGCTAATGAAAAACTGTTTTTT.

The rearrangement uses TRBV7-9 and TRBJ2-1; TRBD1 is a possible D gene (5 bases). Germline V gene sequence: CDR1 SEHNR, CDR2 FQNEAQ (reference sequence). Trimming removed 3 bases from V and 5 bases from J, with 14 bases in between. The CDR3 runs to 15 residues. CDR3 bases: TGTGCCAGCAGCTTGGGGCAGGTGTTGAACAATGAGCAGTTCTTC. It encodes CASSLGQVLNNEQFF.

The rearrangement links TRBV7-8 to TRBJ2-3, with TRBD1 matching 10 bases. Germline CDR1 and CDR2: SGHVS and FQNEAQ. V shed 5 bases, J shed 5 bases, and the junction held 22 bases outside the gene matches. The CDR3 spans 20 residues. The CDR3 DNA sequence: TGTGCCAGCAGCCCAAGAAGACGGGACAGGGGAGTTTTATCAGGAGATACGCAGTATTTT. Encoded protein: CASSPRRRDRGVLSGDTQYF.